This T cell receptor beta chain was obtained from a study of shared clonotypes between healthy human individuals. Overall study findings and caveats: What naive subsets generally showed was a larger estimated richness than memory subsets showed. In this cohort, only blood was sampled, and tissue repertoires likely differ.

To note about this clone: As yet, its antigen is unknown. The sample has other DNA sequences that encode this CDR3 too.

This CDR3 region has 13 residues. The V gene lost 1 base and the J gene lost 2 bases, with 4 bases spanning the gap. Germline V gene lookup returns CDR1 SGHRS and CDR2 YFSETQ. Naive CD8 cells comprised CD45RO-negative, CCR7-positively selected cells, excluding terminally differentiated effector memory CD45RA+ cells. In the authors' workflow: ImmunoSEQ only sent back junction sequences with no quality scores, so filtering was done differently. The table came from immunoSEQ multiplex PCR; TCRdb's copy has only in-frame clones and leaves some out. The V and J calls and clone size were taken over from that table, and D and trimming were inferred from the DNA. The sample carries some 2,000,000 clones, about 95% recorded once.

The V gene is TRBV5-1, the J gene TRBJ2-1; D remains ambiguous. The sequenced sample consisted of naive CD8+ T cells sorted from blood. The sequence came from a man between 18 and 35 years old in good health. Here the CDR3 reads CASSLSPYNEQFF. The CDR3 DNA reads as TGCGCCAGCAGCTTGTCCCCCTACAATGAGCAGTTCTTC.